One and the same sample provided the 8 T cell receptor beta chains below, sequenced in a study of blood T cells in healthy people across ages (dated by TCRdb to about 2015). Library preparation was by 5' RACE. Sequencing took place on an Illumina HiSeq 2500. The second PCR ran for about 6 to 11 cycles and used a J-beta primer mix along with a sample-barcoded 5' primer. TCRdb reprocessed the public reads (quality trimming at Q25 with fastp, clone calling with MiXCR) and kept in-frame beta chains. Merged by CDR3 protein, the rows form single entries marked with the most common genes and DNA. This sample is represented by 850,000 or so distinct CDR3 sequences; 29% of them were singletons. Around 15% of the sample is taken by the ten largest. The sample comprised blood. The receptors come from a woman of 80 years or more in good health.

This clonotype was picked up a small number of times. This clone may be a read error of a much larger clone one base away. This rearrangement joins TRBV7-2 to TRBJ2-4, with 10 nucleotides matching TRBD2. The closer fit of TRBJ2-7 to the DNA end suggests the J call may be wrong. Germline V gene lookup returns CDR1 SGHTA and CDR2 FQGNSA. CDR3 length: 15 amino acids. The CDR3 region has the DNA TGTGCCAGCAGCCACCGGACTAGCGGTGCCTACGAGCAGTACTTC. Its translation is CASSHRTSGAYEQYF.

This clonotype occurred many times. The chain is built from TRBV7-2 and TRBJ2-3; 12 bases fit TRBD2. The length of the CDR3 is 16 residues. Trimming took 4 bases from V and 4 from J; bases not matched to a gene: 6. Per the germline V gene, CDR1 is SGHTA and CDR2 is FQGNSA. CDR3 coding DNA: TGTGCCAGCAGCTCCCGTCCTAGCGGGGGGGCAGATACGCAGTATTTT. Protein: CASSSRPSGGADTQYF.

This clonotype has just a few counts. The V call is TRBV6-2 or TRBV6-3, the J call TRBJ1-5; 7 nucleotides match TRBD1. CDR3 length: 14 residues. Germline CDR1 reads MNHEY; CDR2 reads SVGEGT. J was trimmed by 3 bases and V by 2 bases; bases with no gene match: 1. Here the CDR3 DNA reads TGTGCCAGCAGTTACGACAGGGTCAATCAGCCCCAGCATTTT. Protein sequence: CASSYDRVNQPQHF.

This clonotype was seen at least ten times. The chain has TRBV11-2 and TRBJ2-6, with unresolved D. CDR1 is SGHAT, CDR2 FQNNGV, per germline. Trimming removed 6 bases from V and 2 bases from J, with 5 bases in between. This CDR3 has 13 amino acids. The CDR3 DNA reads TGTGCCAGCAGTGCTCCTGGGGCCAACGTCCTGACTTTC. This sequence encodes CASSAPGANVLTF.

This clonotype was observed a handful of times. The CDR3 loop reads CASSYAGNLSNQPQHF. CDR3 sequence (DNA): TGTGCCAGCAGTTACGCGGGTAACCTTAGCAATCAGCCCCAGCATTTT. The rearrangement joins TRBV6-2 or TRBV6-3 to TRBJ1-5, with D unclear. The V end was cut by 2 bases, the J end by 0 bases, with 11 bases between. Germline CDR1 reads MNHEY; CDR2 reads SVGEGT. CDR3 size: 16 residues.

This clonotype was picked up one time. A read error may account for a junction end that differs from germline. The chain uses TRBV9 and TRBJ1-2, with D possibly matching TRBD1 (5 bases). The CDR3 length is 15 residues. Germline loops: CDR1 SGDLS, CDR2 YYNGEE. The CDR3 spells CAGSVGDGGNYGYTF. The DNA for the CDR3 is TGTGCCGGCAGCGTAGGGGACGGAGGGAACTATGGCTACACCTTC.

The rearrangement links TRBV7-2 to TRBJ1-2; D remains unclear. In germline, CDR1 is SGHTA, CDR2 FQGNSA. Trimming cost V 3 bases and J 8 bases, with 13 bases left between them. The CDR3 length is 13 residues. CDR3: CASSLSPLSGYTF. CDR3 bases: TGTGCCAGCAGCTTGTCCCCACTCAGCGGCTACACCTTC.

There are a few counts of this clonotype. The chain combines TRBV3-1 with TRBJ1-1; D call uncertain. Germline assignment: CDR1 LGHDT and CDR2 YNNKEL (reference sequence). Trimming stripped 2 bases from V and 4 bases from J, with 8 bases between. The CDR3 contains 13 residues. DNA for the CDR3: TGTGCCAGCAGCCAAAATCTCCCCACTGAAGCTTTCTTT. Translated, it gives CASSQNLPTEAFF. Full variable domain (rest looked up from reference TRBV3-1 and TRBJ1-1): DTAVSQTPKYLVTQMGNDKSIKCEQNLGHDTMYWYKQDSKKFLKIMFSYNNKELIINETVPNRFSPKSPDKAHLNLHINSLELGDSAVYFCASSQNLPTEAFFGQGTRLTVV.